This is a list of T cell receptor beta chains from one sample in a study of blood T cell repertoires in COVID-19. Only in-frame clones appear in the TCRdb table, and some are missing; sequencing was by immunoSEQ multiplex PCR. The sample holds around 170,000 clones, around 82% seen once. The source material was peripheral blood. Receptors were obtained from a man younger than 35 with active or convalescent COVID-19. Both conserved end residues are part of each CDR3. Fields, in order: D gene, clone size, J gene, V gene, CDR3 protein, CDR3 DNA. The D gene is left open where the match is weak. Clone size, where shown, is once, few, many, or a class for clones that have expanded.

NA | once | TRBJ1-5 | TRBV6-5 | CASNLYRGSNQPQHF | TGTGCCAGCAATCTTTATCGCGGGAGCAATCAGCCCCAGCATTTT
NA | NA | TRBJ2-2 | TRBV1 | CTSSRRLKPRNTGELFF | TGCACCAGCAGCCGAAGACTCAAGCCTAGGAACACCGGGGAGCTGTTTTTT
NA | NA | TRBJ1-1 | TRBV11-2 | CASSPQAYMNTEAFF | TGTGCCAGCAGCCCCCAGGCTTACATGAACACTGAAGCTTTCTTT
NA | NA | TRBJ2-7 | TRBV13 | CASSAGSTGYEQYF | TGTGCCAGCAGCGCAGGTTCCACCGGATACGAGCAGTACTTC
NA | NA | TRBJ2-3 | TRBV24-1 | CATSGGHTDTQYF | TGTGCCACCAGTGGCGGTCACACAGATACGCAGTATTTT
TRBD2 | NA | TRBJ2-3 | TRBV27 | CASSLLAGETDTQYF | TGTGCCAGCAGTTTATTGGCGGGGGAGACAGATACGCAGTATTTT
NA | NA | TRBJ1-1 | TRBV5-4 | CASSLPSGMNTEAFF | TGTGCCAGCAGCTTGCCGTCAGGGATGAACACTGAAGCTTTCTTT
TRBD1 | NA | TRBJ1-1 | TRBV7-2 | CASSPRDSSYGAFF | TGTGCCAGCAGCCCCCGGGACAGCTCCTATGGAGCTTTCTTT
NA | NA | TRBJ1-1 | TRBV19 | CASSISLNTEAFF | TGTGCCAGTAGTATCTCTTTGAACACTGAAGCTTTCTTT
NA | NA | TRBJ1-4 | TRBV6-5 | CASRNSRGLGEKLFF | TGTGCCAGCAGAAACTCCAGGGGCCTGGGTGAAAAACTGTTTTTT
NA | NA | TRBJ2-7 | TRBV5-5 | CASSSQGSGAYEQYF | TGTGCCAGCAGCTCACAGGGAAGTGGGGCCTACGAGCAGTACTTC
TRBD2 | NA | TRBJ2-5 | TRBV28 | CASSLSIAGQRETQYF | TGTGCCAGCAGTTTATCGATAGCGGGGCAGCGAGAGACCCAGTACTTC
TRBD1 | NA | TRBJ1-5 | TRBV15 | CATSDYRDRIDQPQHF | TGTGCCACCAGCGACTACAGGGACAGAATCGATCAGCCCCAGCATTTT
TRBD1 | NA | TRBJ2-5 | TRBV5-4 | CASSDGQGQETQYF | TGTGCCAGCAGCGACGGACAGGGACAAGAGACCCAGTACTTC
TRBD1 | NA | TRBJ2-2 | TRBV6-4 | CASSIQGANTGELFF | TGTGCCAGCAGCATACAGGGGGCCAACACCGGGGAGCTGTTTTTT
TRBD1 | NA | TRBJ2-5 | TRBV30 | CAWNRGQETQYF | TGTGCCTGGAACAGGGGCCAAGAGACCCAGTACTTC
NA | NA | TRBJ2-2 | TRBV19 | CASSTRNTGELFF | TGTGCCAGTAGTACTAGGAACACCGGGGAGCTGTTTTTT
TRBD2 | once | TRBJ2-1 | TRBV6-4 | CASSDSTSGDYNEQFF | TGTGCCAGCAGTGACTCGACTAGCGGGGACTACAATGAGCAGTTCTTC
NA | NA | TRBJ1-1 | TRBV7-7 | CASSLSGNTEAFF | TGTGCCAGCAGCTTGTCCGGGAACACTGAAGCTTTCTTT
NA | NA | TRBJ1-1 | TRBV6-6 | CASSDRQMNTEAFF | TGTGCCAGCAGTGACAGGCAGATGAACACTGAAGCTTTCTTT
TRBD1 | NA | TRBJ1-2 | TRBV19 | CASSTNDRVLTNYGYTF | TGTGCCAGTAGTACTAATGACAGGGTACTTACTAACTATGGCTACACCTTC
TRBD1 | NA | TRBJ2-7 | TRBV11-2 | CASNTWDRGSYEQYF | TGTGCCAGCAACACTTGGGACAGGGGGTCATACGAGCAGTACTTC
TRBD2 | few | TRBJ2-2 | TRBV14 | CASSHAGGPNTGELFF | TGTGCCAGCAGCCATGCGGGGGGACCTAACACCGGGGAGCTGTTTTTT
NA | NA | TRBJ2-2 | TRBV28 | CASSLRQITGELFF | TGTGCCAGCAGTTTACGACAGATCACCGGGGAGCTGTTTTTT
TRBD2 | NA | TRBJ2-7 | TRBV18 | CASSPLVAGASYEQYF | TGTGCCAGCTCACCACTGGTAGCGGGCGCATCCTACGAGCAGTACTTC
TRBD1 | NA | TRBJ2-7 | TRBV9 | CASMRDRGWESYEQYF | TGTGCCAGCATGAGGGACAGGGGGTGGGAATCCTACGAGCAGTACTTC
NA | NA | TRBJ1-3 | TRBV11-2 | CASSLERGPGQALSGNTIYF | TGTGCCAGCAGCTTAGAAAGGGGCCCAGGACAAGCTCTCTCTGGAAACACCATATATTTT
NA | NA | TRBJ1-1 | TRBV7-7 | CASSRTVGSTEAFF | TGTGCCAGCAGCCGAACGGTTGGGAGCACTGAAGCTTTCTTT
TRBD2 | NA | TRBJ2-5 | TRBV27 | CASSGQVKGLAGGETQYF | TGTGCCAGCAGTGGACAGGTCAAGGGACTAGCGGGAGGTGAGACCCAGTACTTC
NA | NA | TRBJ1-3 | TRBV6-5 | CASSYSGSSGNTIYF | TGTGCCAGCAGTTACTCGGGGAGCTCTGGAAACACCATATATTTT
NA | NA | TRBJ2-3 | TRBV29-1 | CSVSSTDTQYF | TGCAGCGTCTCGAGCACAGATACGCAGTATTTT
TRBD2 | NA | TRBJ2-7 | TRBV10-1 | CASSRFSGGPYEQYF | TGCGCCAGCAGCCGCTTTAGCGGGGGCCCCTACGAGCAGTACTTC
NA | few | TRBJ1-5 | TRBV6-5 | CASSYGGSENQPQHF | TGTGCCAGCAGTTACGGGGGGAGTGAAAATCAGCCCCAGCATTTT
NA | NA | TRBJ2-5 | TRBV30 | CAWSVRRGAETQYF | TGTGCCTGGAGTGTACGTAGGGGCGCGGAGACCCAGTACTTC
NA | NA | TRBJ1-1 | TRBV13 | CASSRGPLLNTEAFF | TGTGCCAGCAGCCGAGGGCCCCTTTTGAACACTGAAGCTTTCTTT
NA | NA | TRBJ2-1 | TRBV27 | CAIGAGKGNEQFF | TGTGCCATAGGGGCGGGGAAGGGCAATGAGCAGTTCTTC
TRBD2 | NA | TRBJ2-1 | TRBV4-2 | CASSQGLAPYLEQFF | TGTGCCAGCAGCCAAGGACTAGCGCCCTATCTGGAGCAGTTCTTC
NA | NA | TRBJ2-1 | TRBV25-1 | CASCAEGETINEQFF | TGTGCCAGCTGTGCTGAGGGGGAGACGATCAATGAGCAGTTCTTC
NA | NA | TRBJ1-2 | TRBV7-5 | CARSLRPGFVYGYTF | TGTGCCAGAAGCTTAAGACCAGGGTTTGTCTATGGCTACACCTTC
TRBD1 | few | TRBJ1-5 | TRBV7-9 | CASSLSSGQGYQPQHF | TGTGCCAGCAGCTTATCCTCGGGACAGGGTTATCAGCCCCAGCATTTT
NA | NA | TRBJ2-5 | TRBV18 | CASSRGQQETQYF | TGTGCCAGCTCACGCGGACAGCAGGAGACCCAGTACTTC
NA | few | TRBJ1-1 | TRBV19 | CASRDRARGDTEAFF | TGTGCCAGTAGGGACAGAGCCCGGGGGGACACTGAAGCTTTCTTT